This TCR beta chain was profiled in a study of blood T cell repertoires in COVID-19. Study background: The analysed material was cDNA or gDNA that came from T cells, B-cell-depleted T cells, or PBMCs.

Produced via immunoSEQ multiplex PCR; TCRdb's table is partial and in-frame only. This sample carries over 120,000 clones, about 80% of them seen once, and the ten largest clones take approximately 9.2%. The germline V gene has CDR1 SGDLS and CDR2 YYNGEE. The CDR3 runs to 11 residues. Trimming shortened V by 4 bases and J by 9 bases, and 8 bases separated the two germline ends. Assignments of participants to cohorts depended upon their own reported clinical history. For recovered donors of Cohort 3, there were two negative PCRs, clearance, or symptom resolution. The origin of this receptor is a man between 45 and 60 years old who had recovered from COVID-19. This sequence joins TRBV9 and TRBJ2-1; TRBD2 is a possible D gene (6 bases). Sequencing was performed on PBMCs or T cells enriched from blood (not recorded which). Here the CDR3 DNA reads TGTGCCAGCAGCCCGGGAGTTGAGCAGTTCTTC. Protein product: CASSPGVEQFF.